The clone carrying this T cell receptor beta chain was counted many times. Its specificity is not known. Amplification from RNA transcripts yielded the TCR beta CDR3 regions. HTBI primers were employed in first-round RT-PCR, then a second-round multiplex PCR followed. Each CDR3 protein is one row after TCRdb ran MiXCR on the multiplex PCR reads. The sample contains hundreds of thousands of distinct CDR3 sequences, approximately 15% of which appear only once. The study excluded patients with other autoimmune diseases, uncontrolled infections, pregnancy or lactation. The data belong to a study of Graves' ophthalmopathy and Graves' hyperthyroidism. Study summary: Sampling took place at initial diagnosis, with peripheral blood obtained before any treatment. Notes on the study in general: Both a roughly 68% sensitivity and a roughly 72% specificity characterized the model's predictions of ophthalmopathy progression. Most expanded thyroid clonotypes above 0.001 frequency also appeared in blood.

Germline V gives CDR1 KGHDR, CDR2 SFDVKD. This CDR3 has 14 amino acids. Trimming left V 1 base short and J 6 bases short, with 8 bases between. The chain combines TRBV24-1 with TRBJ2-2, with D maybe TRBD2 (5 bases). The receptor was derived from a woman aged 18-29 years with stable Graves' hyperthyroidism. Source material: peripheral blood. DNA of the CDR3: TGTGCCACCAGTGATTTACGGGAATCCGGGGAGCTGTTTTTT. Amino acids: CATSDLRESGELFF.